This T cell receptor (beta chain) was sequenced in a study of T cells in Graves' hyperthyroidism and ophthalmopathy. Regions amplified from RNA transcripts were the TCR beta CDR3 regions. The HTBI primer set drove a first-round RT-PCR of the TCR CDR3. TCRdb called the multiplex PCR reads again in MiXCR, with one record for every CDR3 protein. Of 400,000 to 600,000 distinct CDR3 sequences detected, less than 25% appear once; the ten largest clones hold around 27%. This clonotype was observed at least ten times. The target antigen is unknown. The study, taken as a whole, reports: The blood repertoire included most of the expanded thyroid clonotypes above 0.001. Onset of ophthalmopathy came a median roughly 6.5 months after the model predicted it. By a 13 V-J model, ophthalmopathy was set apart from stable hyperthyroidism.

V lost 5 bases and J lost 4, with 10 bases in between. There are 12 residues in the CDR3. Germline loops: CDR1 SGHRS, CDR2 YFSETQ. The sequence derives from a man aged 18 to 29 with Graves' hyperthyroidism. The specimen was blood. The chain is built from TRBV5-1 and TRBJ2-7; the D is unclear. CDR3 amino acids: CASRADGYEQYF. For the CDR3, the DNA is TGCGCCAGCAGAGCTGACGGGTACGAGCAGTACTTC.